The entry that follows covers one T cell receptor beta chain sequence. What it binds is unknown. Alpha and beta libraries were amplified separately from the second PCR onward. CD8 T cells were positively selected from what remained after CD4 positive selection. The data were obtained in a study of naive and memory T cell subsets. Study-level results: Over 90% of naive TCR sequences appeared only once after error correction, unlike memory subsets. Naive repertoires, especially CD8, held a few larger clonotypes, possibly memory cells re-expressing CD45RA.

CDR1 and CDR2 (germline): SNHLY, FYNNEI. V lost 3 bases and J lost 2; bases outside the gene matches: 4. The CDR3 consists of 15 residues. An equimolar mix of two oligonucleotides served as the beta constant-region primer for TRBC1 and TRBC2. Nested alpha and beta constant-region primers with the SP2 primer drove four PCR rounds on ligated cDNA. From the UMI-ligation and nested PCR reads, TCRdb called clonotypes with MiXCR, one entry per CDR3 protein. This repertoire shows about 140,000 distinct CDR3 sequences, approximately 21% found once; its top ten account for around 0.63%. The chain carries TRBV2 and TRBJ1-5; 7 nucleotides match TRBD1. Material for sequencing was naive CD8+ T cells from blood. The sequence derives from a human donor in good health. CDR3 protein: CASSEGRGGNQPQHF. CDR3 sequence (DNA): TGTGCCAGCAGTGAGGGCAGGGGGGGCAATCAGCCCCAGCATTTT.